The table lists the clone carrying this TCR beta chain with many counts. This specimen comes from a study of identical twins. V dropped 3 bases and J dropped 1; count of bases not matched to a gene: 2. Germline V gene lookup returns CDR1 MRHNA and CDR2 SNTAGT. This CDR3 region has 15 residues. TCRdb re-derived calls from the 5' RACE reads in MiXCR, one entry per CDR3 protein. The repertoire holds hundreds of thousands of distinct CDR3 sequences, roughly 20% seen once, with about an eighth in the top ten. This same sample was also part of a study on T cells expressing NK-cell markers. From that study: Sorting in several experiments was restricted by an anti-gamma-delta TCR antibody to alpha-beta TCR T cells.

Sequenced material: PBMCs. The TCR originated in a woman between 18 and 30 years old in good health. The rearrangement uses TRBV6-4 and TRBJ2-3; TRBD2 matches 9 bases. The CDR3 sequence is CASSEIAGGTDTQYF. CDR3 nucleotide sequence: TGTGCCAGCAGTGAAATAGCGGGGGGCACAGATACGCAGTATTTT.